This T cell receptor (beta chain) was profiled in a study of CD8+ T cells in alopecia areata. The V gene's germline CDR1 is GTSNPN and CDR2 SVGIG (reference sequence). CDR3 length: 15 residues. Trimming took off 3 bases at V and 2 bases at J, with 16 bases between the two ends. In the case of this clone: Its antigen is unknown.

cDNA prepared by RNA extraction and subsequent reverse transcription served as the template for sequencing. Data came from immunoSEQ multiplex PCR; TCRdb stores just in-frame clones and leaves some out. The data hold about 130,000 clones, with roughly 54% observed a single time. General study points: Whereas mice showed it more clearly, TCR sharing across patients was murkier, possibly because of HLA.

The chain links TRBV30 to TRBJ2-5; D may be TRBD2 (5 bases). This TCR was recovered from a human donor with alopecia areata. Sequencing was performed on CD4+ T cells sorted from blood, taken at week 0. In DNA, the CDR3 is TGTGCCTGGAGCGTAGCGATTACCCGTCAAGAGACCCAGTACTTC. Its translation: CAWSVAITRQETQYF. Together with reference TRBV30 and TRBJ2-5, the CDR3 gives the full variable domain: SQTIHQWPATLVQPVGSPLSLECTVEGTSNPNLYWYRQAAGRGLQLLFYSVGIGQISSEVPQNLSASRPQDRQFILSSKKLLLSDSGFYLCAWSVAITRQETQYFGPGTRLLVL.